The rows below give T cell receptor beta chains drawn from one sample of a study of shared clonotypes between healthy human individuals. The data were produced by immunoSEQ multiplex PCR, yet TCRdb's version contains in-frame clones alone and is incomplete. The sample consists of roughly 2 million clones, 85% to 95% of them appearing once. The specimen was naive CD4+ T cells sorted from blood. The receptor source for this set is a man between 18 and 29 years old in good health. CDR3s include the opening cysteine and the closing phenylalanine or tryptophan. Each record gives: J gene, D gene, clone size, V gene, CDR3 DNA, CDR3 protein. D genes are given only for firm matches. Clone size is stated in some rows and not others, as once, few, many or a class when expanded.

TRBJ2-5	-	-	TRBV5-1	TGCGCCAGCAGCTTGGCGGGAAAAACCTGGGGAGAGACCCAGTACTTC	CASSLAGKTWGETQYF
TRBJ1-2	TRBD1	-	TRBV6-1	TGTGCCAGCAGTGGACAGGGGAAGAACTATGGCTACACCTTC	CASSGQGKNYGYTF
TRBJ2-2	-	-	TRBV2	TGTGCCAGCAGTGGGGGGCAGGCGGGAACCGGGGAGCTGTTTTTT	CASSGGQAGTGELFF
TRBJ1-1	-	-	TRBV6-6	TGTGCCAGCGCGACGGGCAGGGCGTACGTGAACACTGAAGCTTTCTTT	CASATGRAYVNTEAFF
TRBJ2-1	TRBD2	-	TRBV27	TGTGCCAGCAGTTCCCTAGCGGCGGGGGGTTACAATGAGCAGTTCTTC	CASSSLAAGGYNEQFF
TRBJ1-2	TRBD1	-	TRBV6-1	TGTGCCAGCAGTGAAACACGTGACAGGGTAGGCGGCTACACCTTC	CASSETRDRVGGYTF
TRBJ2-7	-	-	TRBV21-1	TGTGCCAGCAGCGGCACGGGACAATACGAGCAGTACTTC	CASSGTGQYEQYF
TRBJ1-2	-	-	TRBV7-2	TGTGCCAGCAGCTTAGCATTCCTCGGGGGTGGCTACACCTTC	CASSLAFLGGGYTF
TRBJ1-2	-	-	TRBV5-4	TGTGCCAGCAGCTTGGAGACAGGTTTCTATGGCTACACCTTC	CASSLETGFYGYTF
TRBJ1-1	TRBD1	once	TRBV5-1	TGCGCCAGCAGCTTGGAAGGGGGCAGAACTGAAGCTTTCTTT	CASSLEGGRTEAFF
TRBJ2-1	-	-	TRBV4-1	TGCGCCAGCAGTCCGTACTCAGGGGACTCCTACAATGAGCAGTTCTTC	CASSPYSGDSYNEQFF
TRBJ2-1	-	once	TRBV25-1	TGTGCCAGCAGTTTGCTCTACAATGAGCAGTTCTTC	CASSLLYNEQFF
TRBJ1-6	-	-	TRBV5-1	TGCGCCAGCAGCGCAGGGGCCTCTTCACCCCTCCACTTT	CASSAGASSPLHF
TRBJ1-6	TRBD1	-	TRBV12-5	TGTGCTAGTGGTTTATGGGACAGTCAATCACCCCTCCACTTT	CASGLWDSQSPLHF
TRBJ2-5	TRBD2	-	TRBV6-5	TGTGCCAGCAGTTACTCCCAGCGGGGGGGCCTGGAGACCCAGTACTTC	CASSYSQRGGLETQYF
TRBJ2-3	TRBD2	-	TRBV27	TGTGCCAGCAGTTTATGGTCTAGCGGGGGTAATACGCAGTATTTT	CASSLWSSGGNTQYF
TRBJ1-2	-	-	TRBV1	TGCACCAGCAGCCAGTCCGGGACAGGGGGTGGCTACACCTTC	CTSSQSGTGGGYTF
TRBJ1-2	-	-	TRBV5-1	TGCGCCAGCAGCTTCGGGGAGAACTATGGCTACACCTTC	CASSFGENYGYTF
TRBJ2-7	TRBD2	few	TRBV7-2	TGTGCCAGCAGCTTAGGAGGCGGGAGCTCCTACGAGCAGTACTTC	CASSLGGGSSYEQYF
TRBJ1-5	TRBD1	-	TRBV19	TGTGCCAGTAGTATAAGGGCAGGGGACAGGCCCCAGCATTTT	CASSIRAGDRPQHF
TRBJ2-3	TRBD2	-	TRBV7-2	TGTGCCAGCAGCTCGCGACCTGTTCTAGCGGGAGGGGCTACGCAGTATTTT	CASSSRPVLAGGATQYF
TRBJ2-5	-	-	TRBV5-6	TGTGCCAGCAGCTCGCAGGGGCCCCTGTTTCAAGAGACCCAGTACTTC	CASSSQGPLFQETQYF
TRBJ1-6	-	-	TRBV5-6	TGTGCCAGCAGCTTGGCCCTTATCGCTTCACCCCTCCACTTT	CASSLALIASPLHF
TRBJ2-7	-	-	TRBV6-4	TGTGCCAGCAGTGACTCGATCAGGGACATCGTCATCTACGAGCAGTACTTC	CASSDSIRDIVIYEQYF
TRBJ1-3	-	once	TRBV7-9	TGTGCCAGCAGCAATGTAGGAAACACCATATATTTT	CASSNVGNTIYF
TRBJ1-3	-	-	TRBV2	TGTGCCAGCAGTTCTCAGGATAACTCTGGAAACACCATATATTTT	CASSSQDNSGNTIYF
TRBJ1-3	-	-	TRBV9	TGTGCCAGCAGCGCTACAGGGTCTGGAAACACCATATATTTT	CASSATGSGNTIYF
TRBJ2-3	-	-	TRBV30	TGTGCCTGGAGTGTTCCAGATACGCAGTATTTT	CAWSVPDTQYF
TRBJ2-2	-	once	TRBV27	TGTGCCAGCAGTTTACGGGTAGGGACGACCGGGGAGCTGTTTTTT	CASSLRVGTTGELFF
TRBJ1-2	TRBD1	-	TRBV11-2	TGTGCCAGCAGCTTAGATCAGGGGGCCGGTGGCTACACCTTC	CASSLDQGAGGYTF
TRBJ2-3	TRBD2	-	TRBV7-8	TGTGCCAGCAGCGGGCAAGCGGGGTTGGTTTTGTATTTT	CASSGQAGLVLYF
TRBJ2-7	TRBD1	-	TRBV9	TGTGCCAGCAGCGTAGGTACGGGGACAGGGGCGAACTACGAGCAGTACTTC	CASSVGTGTGANYEQYF
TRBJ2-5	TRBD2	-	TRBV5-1	TGCGCCAGCAGGGAAGGGACTAGCGCCATTCAAGAGACCCAGTACTTC	CASREGTSAIQETQYF
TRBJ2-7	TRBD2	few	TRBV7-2	TGTGCCAGCAGCTTAGGGCTAGCGGGAACCTACGAGCAGTACTTC	CASSLGLAGTYEQYF
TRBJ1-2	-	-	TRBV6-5	TGTGCCAGCGCCATCGACGTAGGGACAAACTATGGCTACACCTTC	CASAIDVGTNYGYTF
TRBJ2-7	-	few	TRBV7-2	TGTGCCAGCAGCCCCGGGACGGGGCCCTACGAGCAGTACTTC	CASSPGTGPYEQYF
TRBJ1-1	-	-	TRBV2	TGTGCCAGCAGGAGGGAGAACACTGAAGCTTTCTTT	CASRRENTEAFF
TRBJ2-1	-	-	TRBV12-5	TGTGCTAGTGGTTCCGGACTAGAGCAGTTCTTC	CASGSGLEQFF
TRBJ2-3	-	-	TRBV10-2	TGCGCCAGCAGTGGACGGGATCCACCTACAGATACGCAGTATTTT	CASSGRDPPTDTQYF
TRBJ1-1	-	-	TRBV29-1	TGCAGCGTTGACGCATATGCAAAAGCTTTCTTT	CSVDAYAKAFF
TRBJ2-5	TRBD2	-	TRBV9	TGTGCCAGCAGCGAGGGCGGACTAGCGGGAGCTGCGCGGGAGACCCAGTACTTC	CASSEGGLAGAARETQYF
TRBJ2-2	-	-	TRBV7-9	TGTGCCAGCAGCTTAGCGCAAAGTTCATGGACTTCGAACACCGGGGAGCTGTTTTTT	CASSLAQSSWTSNTGELFF
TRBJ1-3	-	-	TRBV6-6	TGTGCCAGCAGTTACGGACGCACAGACAACACCATATATTTT	CASSYGRTDNTIYF
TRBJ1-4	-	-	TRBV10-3	TGTGCCATCAGTGAGTACGGCCAGGGAAATGAAAAACTGTTTTTT	CAISEYGQGNEKLFF
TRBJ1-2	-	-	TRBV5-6	TGTGCCAGCAGCTTTGGGAGTAAGGACTATGGCTACACCTTC	CASSFGSKDYGYTF
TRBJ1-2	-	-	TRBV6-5	TGTGCCAGCAGTTACTCGGGGCAGGGGTACGGCTACACCTTC	CASSYSGQGYGYTF
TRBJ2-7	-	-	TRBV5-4	TGTGCCAGCAGCTTGGACCCAGGGGGGAACTCCTACGAGCAGTACTTC	CASSLDPGGNSYEQYF
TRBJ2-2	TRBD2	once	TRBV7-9	TGTGCCAGCAGCCGTAGCGGGGTCGTCGCGAACACCGGGGAGCTGTTTTTT	CASSRSGVVANTGELFF
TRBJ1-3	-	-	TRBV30	TGTGCCTGGACGGCAGACGGACCTGGAAACACCATATATTTT	CAWTADGPGNTIYF
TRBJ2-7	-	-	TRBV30	TGTGCCTGGGGGCAGGGCTTAGGCTACGAGCAGTACTTC	CAWGQGLGYEQYF
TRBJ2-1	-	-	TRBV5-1	TGCGCCAGTAGTCAGAACCTCAACAATGAGCAGTTCTTC	CASSQNLNNEQFF
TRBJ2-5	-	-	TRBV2	TGTGCCAGCAGTGACAGGGAGGAGACCCAGTACTTC	CASSDREETQYF